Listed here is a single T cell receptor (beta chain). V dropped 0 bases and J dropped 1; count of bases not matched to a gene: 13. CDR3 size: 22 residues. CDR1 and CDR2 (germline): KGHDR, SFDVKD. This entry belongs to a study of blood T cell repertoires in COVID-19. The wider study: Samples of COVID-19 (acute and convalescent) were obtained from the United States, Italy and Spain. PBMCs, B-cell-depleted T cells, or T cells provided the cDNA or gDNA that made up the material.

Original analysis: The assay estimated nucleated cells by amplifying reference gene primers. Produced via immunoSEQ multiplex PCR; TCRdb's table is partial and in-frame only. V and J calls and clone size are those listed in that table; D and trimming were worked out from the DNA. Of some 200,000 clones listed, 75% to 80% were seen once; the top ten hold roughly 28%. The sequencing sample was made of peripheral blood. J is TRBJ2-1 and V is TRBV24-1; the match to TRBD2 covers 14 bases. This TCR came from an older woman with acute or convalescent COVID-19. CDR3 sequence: CATSDLAVEGLAGVRSYNEQFF. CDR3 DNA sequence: TGTGCCACCAGTGATTTGGCCGTTGAGGGACTAGCGGGAGTAAGGTCCTACAATGAGCAGTTCTTC.